Shown below are 31 T cell receptor beta chains from a single sample sequenced in a study of T-cell memory formation after mild COVID-19. One entry per CDR3 protein results from TCRdb running MiXCR on the 5' RACE reads. Of hundreds of thousands of distinct CDR3 sequences listed, roughly 15% are singletons. The sequencing sample was made of PBMCs or a T cell subset sorted from them (not recorded which). Source of these receptors: a man between 18 and 35 years old who had mild COVID-19 (a few samples of this study predate the infection). Cell type and time point are not known.

The chain links TRBV4-2 to TRBJ2-2, with D perhaps TRBD2 (6 bases). Trimming cost V 4 bases and J 1 base, with 22 bases left between them. The CDR3 contains 19 residues. Germline lookup yields CDR1 LGHNA and CDR2 YNFKEQ. CDR3 sequence reads: CASSPAQGSGRGNTGELFF. CDR3 in DNA: TGTGCCAGCAGCCCTGCCCAGGGATCCGGGAGAGGGAACACCGGGGAGCTGTTTTTT.

The rearrangement joins TRBV4-3 to TRBJ1-1; a possible D gene is TRBD1 (5 bases). The germline gives CDR1 LGHNA, CDR2 YSLEER. The CDR3 contains 14 residues. Between the trimmed V and J ends, which lost 3 bases and 3 bases, there was a span of 11 bases. CDR3 coding DNA: TGCGCCAGCAGCCAGGTGGACACCGACACTGAAGCTTTCTTT. This gives the protein CASSQVDTDTEAFF.

V usage is TRBV5-4 and J usage is TRBJ2-2; possibly TRBD1 or TRBD2 for D (5 bases each). CDR3 length equals 13 residues. The germline gives CDR1 SGHNT, CDR2 YYREEE (reference sequence). V was trimmed by 4 bases and J by 8 bases, leaving 12 bases between them. Here the CDR3 reads CASSVGELGELFF. CDR3 bases: TGTGCCAGCAGCGTGGGGGAGCTAGGGGAGCTGTTTTTT. Supplemented by reference TRBV5-4 and TRBJ2-2, the full variable domain reads ETGVTQSPTHLIKTRGQQVTLRCSSQSGHNTVSWYQQALGQGPQFIFQYYREEENGRGNFPPRFSGLQFPNYSSELNVNALELDDSALYLCASSVGELGELFFGEGSRLTVL.

This clonotype was detected many times. J is TRBJ2-7 and V is TRBV12-3 or TRBV12-4; 9 bases align to TRBD2. V lost 9 bases, J lost 9 bases, and 12 bases stayed unmatched. The CDR3 has 13 residues. Written as DNA, the CDR3 is TGTGCCAGTCACGCCCGGGGGCGGGGGGGGCAGTACTTC. Protein product: CASHARGRGGQYF.

A few counts support this clonotype. The CDR3 DNA follows: TGTGCCAGCAGACTGGGACAGAGAGACACCGGGGAGCTGTTTTTT. Its protein is CASRLGQRDTGELFF. The V call is TRBV12-3 or TRBV12-4, the J call TRBJ2-2, with 7 nucleotides matching TRBD1. V lost 6 bases, J lost 3 bases, and 7 bases stayed unmatched. The CDR3 is 15 amino acids.

The chain combines TRBV5-1 with TRBJ2-7; tentatively, D is TRBD2 (5 bases). Trimming cost V 3 bases and J 5 bases, with 21 bases left between them. The germline V gene encodes CDR1 SGHRS and CDR2 YFSETQ. CDR3 length equals 16 residues. The CDR3 coding sequence is TGCGCCAGCAGCTCACACGGACTCCCCATTTCGGACGAGCAGTACTTC. It codes for CASSSHGLPISDEQYF.

The V call is TRBV29-1, the J call TRBJ1-6; D is unclear. Germline-derived CDR1 and CDR2 are SQVTM and ANQGSEA. V was shortened by 4 bases and J by 10 bases, with 11 bases between the two germline ends. This CDR3 contains 12 residues. CDR3 region: CSVGEGHSPLHF. The CDR3 nucleotides read TGCAGCGTTGGGGAAGGGCACTCACCCCTCCACTTT.

In this sample, this clonotype turned up once. V usage is TRBV5-1 and J usage is TRBJ2-7; possibly TRBD2 for D (5 bases). V lost 0 bases to trimming and J lost 2 bases, with 9 bases between them. CDR1 is SGHRS, CDR2 YFSETQ, per germline. This CDR3 is built from 14 residues. CDR3 bases: TGCGCCAGCAGCTTGGGGGGAGCCGCCTACGAGCAGTACTTC. It codes for CASSLGGAAYEQYF.

The V call is TRBV6-6, the J call TRBJ2-2; D is uncertain. Trimming pared 4 bases from V and 4 bases from J, leaving 4 bases between. Germline lookup yields CDR1 MNHNY and CDR2 SVGAGI (reference sequence). The CDR3 is made up of 12 amino acids. The CDR3 bases are TGTGCCAGCAGTTGGCGCACCGGGGAGCTGTTTTTT. Translating gives CASSWRTGELFF.

The sample holds a few counts of this clonotype. The chain employs TRBV20-1 and TRBJ2-3; unclear D gene. The germline CDR1 and CDR2 sequences are DFQATT and SNEGSKA (reference sequence). V lost 2 bases and J 2 bases, leaving 11 bases between the germline ends. The CDR3 has 14 amino acids. CDR3 amino acids: CSARRPDFTDTQYF. CDR3 sequence (DNA): TGCAGTGCTAGACGCCCCGACTTCACAGATACGCAGTATTTT.

The J gene is TRBJ2-5, the V gene TRBV10-3, with TRBD2 identical over 7 bases. The J segment lost 5 bases and the V segment lost 3 bases, leaving 9 bases of the junction unmatched. The germline V gene has CDR1 ENHRY and CDR2 SYGVKD. The CDR3 has 15 residues. The CDR3 nucleotides read TGTGCCATCAGTGAAGGCGGGGCCGGGGGGGAGACCCAGTACTTC. Its protein product is CAISEGGAGGETQYF.

The rearrangement joins TRBV5-6 to TRBJ1-2; D remains ambiguous. Trimming shortened V by 4 bases and J by 8 bases, and 9 bases separated the two germline ends. CDR1 SGHDT and CDR2 YYEEEE come from the germline V gene. CDR3 size: 11 residues. The CDR3 is CASSGDGGYTF. In DNA, the CDR3 is TGTGCCAGCAGCGGGGATGGAGGCTACACCTTC.

The genes are TRBV12-3 or TRBV12-4 and TRBJ2-7; TRBD1 matches at 11 bases. This CDR3 comprises 17 residues. The V segment lost 4 bases and the J segment 5 bases; nucleotides outside the gene matches: 13. CDR3 coding DNA: TGTGCCAGCAGTTCCCCGGTGACTCCGGGACAGGGGGACGAGCAGTACTTC. Encoded protein: CASSSPVTPGQGDEQYF.

This clonotype was counted ten times or more. The DNA for the CDR3 is TGCGCCAGCAGCTCCTCCGGACAGGGGGCGCAAAATGAGCAGTTCTTC. Encoded protein: CASSSSGQGAQNEQFF. This chain links TRBV5-1 with TRBJ2-1; 11 nucleotides agree with TRBD1. With V trimmed by 3 bases and J by 7 bases, 9 bases remained unmatched. CDR3 length: 16 amino acids. The V gene's germline CDR1 is SGHRS and CDR2 YFSETQ.

This clonotype was detected a few times. The chain couples TRBV5-1 to TRBJ2-1, with no clear D. This CDR3 has 16 residues. V dropped 2 bases and J dropped 7 bases, with 19 bases sitting between them. Looked up from germline, CDR1 is SGHRS and CDR2 is YFSETQ. The CDR3 here is CASSLPRSSGGNEQFF. The CDR3 region has the DNA TGCGCCAGCAGCTTACCCAGATCAAGTGGTGGGAATGAGCAGTTCTTC. Drawing the rest from reference TRBV5-1 and TRBJ2-1, the complete variable domain is KAGVTQTPRYLIKTRGQQVTLSCSPISGHRSVSWYQQTPGQGLQFLFEYFSETQRNKGNFPGRFSGRQFSNSRSEMNVSTLELGDSALYLCASSLPRSSGGNEQFFGPGTRLTVL.

This clonotype has ten or more counts. The chain employs TRBV4-1 and TRBJ1-6; D uncertain. Trimming left V 3 bases short and J 0 bases short, with 6 bases between. This CDR3 comprises 15 residues. Per the germline V gene, CDR1 is MGHRA and CDR2 is YSYEKL. For the CDR3, the DNA is TGCGCCAGCAGCCACGGGAGCTCCTATAATTCACCCCTCCACTTT. This sequence encodes CASSHGSSYNSPLHF.

This clonotype was observed a handful of times. J is TRBJ2-3 and V is TRBV7-8; unclear D gene. Looked up from germline, CDR1 is SGHVS and CDR2 is FQNEAQ. Trimming shortened V by 0 bases and J by 8 bases, and 9 bases separated the two germline ends. The CDR3 loop spans 13 amino acids. The CDR3 DNA sequence: TGTGCCAGCAGCTTAGCCCCCCCCGGTACGCAGTATTTT. The encoded protein is CASSLAPPGTQYF.

This chain connects TRBV11-2 to TRBJ1-1; tentatively, D is TRBD1 (6 bases). The germline gives CDR1 SGHAT, CDR2 FQNNGV. CDR3 length equals 14 residues. Trimming pared 4 bases from V and 0 bases from J, leaving 9 bases between. The chain's CDR3 is CASSSGTMNTEAFF. DNA of the CDR3: TGTGCCAGCAGCTCCGGGACAATGAACACTGAAGCTTTCTTT. The variable domain in full, completed from reference TRBV11-2 and TRBJ1-1, reads EAGVAQSPRYKIIEKRQSVAFWCNPISGHATLYWYQQILGQGPKLLIQFQNNGVVDDSQLPKDRFSAERLKGVDSTLKIQPAKLEDSAVYLCASSSGTMNTEAFFGQGTRLTVV.

The chain is built from TRBV5-1 and TRBJ1-4; D unresolved. V gave up 0 bases and J gave up 8 bases, with 11 bases separating them. Germline V lookup: CDR1 SGHRS, CDR2 YFSETQ. CDR3 length: 14 residues. CDR3 residues: CASSLGGGGEKLFF. The CDR3 DNA sequence: TGCGCCAGCAGCTTGGGGGGAGGTGGCGAAAAACTGTTTTTT.

This chain links TRBV7-2 with TRBJ1-6, with a possible D match to TRBD1 (5 bases). V was shortened by 1 base and J by 6 bases, with 7 bases between the two germline ends. The CDR3 contains 14 residues. Germline assignment: CDR1 SGHTA and CDR2 FQGNSA. CDR3 loop: CASSLEGSNSPLHF. CDR3 nucleotides: TGTGCCAGCAGCTTAGAGGGGAGTAATTCACCCCTCCACTTT.

This clonotype was counted only a few times. A read error may produce the germline difference seen at one junction end. V is TRBV4-1 and J is TRBJ1-1; tentative D call: TRBD1 (5 bases). This CDR3 has 13 amino acids. Germline V gene data show CDR1 as MGHRA and CDR2 as YSYEKL. The chain's CDR3 is CASAGLTSTGAFF. The CDR3 bases are TGCGCCAGCGCGGGACTGACATCCACTGGAGCTTTCTTT.

V is TRBV15 and J is TRBJ1-5, with D maybe TRBD1 (5 bases). The V and J ends lost 0 bases and 0 bases respectively, with 9 bases between them. There are 16 residues in the CDR3. The germline gives CDR1 LNHNV, CDR2 YYDKDF (reference sequence). The CDR3 region is CATSRETGYSNQPQHF. The DNA of the CDR3 is TGTGCCACCAGCAGAGAAACAGGATATAGCAATCAGCCCCAGCATTTT.

V usage is TRBV20-1 and J usage is TRBJ2-7; 7 bases align to TRBD1. V shed 4 bases and J 3 bases; nucleotides not matched to a gene: 3. The germline CDR1 and CDR2 sequences are DFQATT and SNEGSKA (reference sequence). The CDR3 consists of 12 residues. The DNA for the CDR3 is TGCAGTGCTACAAGGGACAGCTACGAGCAGTACGTC. Amino acid sequence: CSATRDSYEQYV.

This clonotype was observed a handful of times. The rearrangement uses TRBV7-2 and TRBJ1-5; 7 bases match TRBD1. After removal of 5 bases from V and 2 bases from J, the junction contained 9 bases not matched to a gene. Germline V gene data show CDR1 as SGHTA and CDR2 as FQGNSA. This CDR3 is 16 amino acids long. The DNA for the CDR3 is TGTGCCAGCAGCCCTGACGACAGGGTGGGCAATCAGCCCCAGCATTTT. Translation: CASSPDDRVGNQPQHF. The complete variable domain, with remaining parts taken from reference TRBV7-2 and TRBJ1-5, reads GAGVSQSPSNKVTEKGKDVELRCDPISGHTALYWYRQSLGQGLEFLIYFQGNSAPDKSGLPSDRFSAERTGGSVSTLTIQRTQQEDSAVYLCASSPDDRVGNQPQHFGDGTRLSIL.

The chain couples TRBV29-1 to TRBJ2-5, with 8 bases that match TRBD2. The CDR3 has 13 amino acids. Per germline, CDR1 SQVTM and CDR2 ANQGSEA. V trimming: 7 bases; J trimming: 7 bases; junction bases outside the gene matches: 11. In DNA, the CDR3 is TGCAGCGCTGGAGCGGGGGACGGGATGACCCAGTACTTC. Protein product: CSAGAGDGMTQYF.

This chain joins TRBV6-5 and TRBJ2-3; TRBD1 matches at 10 bases. V lost 1 base to trimming and J lost 3 bases; unmatched junction nucleotides: 7. The CDR3 totals 17 residues. Germline-derived CDR1 and CDR2 are MNHEY and SVGAGI. CDR3 sequence: CASSYFEAGQGTDTQYF. In DNA form, the CDR3 reads TGTGCCAGCAGTTACTTCGAGGCGGGACAGGGGACAGATACGCAGTATTTT.

The chain carries TRBV12-5 and TRBJ2-5; 8 positions match TRBD1. Trimming at V came to 4 bases and at J to 4 bases, leaving 2 bases not matched to a gene. The CDR3 sequence is 13 residues long. Germline values: CDR1 LGHNT, CDR2 FRNRAP. Here the CDR3 DNA reads TGTGCTAGTGGTTCCGGACAGGGAGAGACCCAGTACTTC. It yields the protein CASGSGQGETQYF.

The V and J genes are TRBV11-3 and TRBJ2-3; the D call may be TRBD1 or TRBD2 (6 bases each). CDR3 length: 16 amino acids. V lost 3 bases and J lost 1, with 14 bases in between. Germline lookup yields CDR1 SGHNT and CDR2 YENEEA. The CDR3 here is CASSLRRGTGTDTQYF. As DNA, the CDR3 is TGTGCCAGCAGCTTGAGGAGGGGGACGGGCACAGATACGCAGTATTTT.

The chain has TRBV7-2 and TRBJ1-2; TRBD1 matches 9 bases. Per the germline V gene, CDR1 is SGHTA and CDR2 is FQGNSA. Trimming cost V 5 bases and J 4 bases; bases outside gene matches: 11. The CDR3 runs to 16 residues. CDR3 bases: TGTGCCAGCAGCGACAGGGGGTATCGAGTGGTCTATGGCTACACCTTC. This translates into CASSDRGYRVVYGYTF.

This clonotype has just a few counts. This chain uses TRBV5-1 with TRBJ2-5; unclear D gene. Trimming removed 8 bases at V and 3 bases at J, with 2 bases between. CDR3 size: 9 residues. Germline lookup yields CDR1 SGHRS and CDR2 YFSETQ. CDR3 sequence (DNA): TGCGCCAGGAAAGAGACCCAGTACTTC. Translated: CARKETQYF.

This clonotype was seen repeatedly, ten times or more. The chain combines TRBV4-1 with TRBJ2-5; 7 bases agree with TRBD2. The junction had 4 bases not matched to a gene; V was cut back by 1 base and J by 2 bases. The V gene's germline CDR1 is MGHRA and CDR2 YSYEKL. There are 15 residues in the CDR3. The CDR3 nucleotides read TGCGCCAGCAGCCAAGGGAGGGGAGGGCAAGAGACCCAGTACTTC. Protein product: CASSQGRGGQETQYF.